This T cell receptor (beta chain) was obtained from a study of T cells after yellow fever vaccination. Study-wide points: Post-booster repertoires again held most primary-vaccination clones (about 95% CD4, about 90% CD8). The day 0 sorted memory subsets showed almost all vaccine-responding clonotypes to be undetectable.

TCRdb redid the calling of the 5' RACE reads with MiXCR, one entry per CDR3 protein. Altogether tens of thousands of distinct CDR3 sequences are present, approximately 6.5% being singletons, with the ten largest covering 20% to 25%. Looked up from germline, CDR1 is LGHDT and CDR2 is YNNKEL (reference sequence). CDR3 length: 15 residues. Deletions cut 0 bases from V and 3 bases from J, with 11 bases between. This clonotype showed up many times. This TCR derives from a man aged 30-40 years who received the YFV17D yellow fever vaccine. The chain is built from TRBV3-1 and TRBJ2-5; D is ambiguous. The sequencing used PBMCs, either bulk or a sorted T-cell subset (CD4+, CD8+, memory, or dextramer-sorted; not recorded which), collected on the day of the yellow fever booster vaccination. CDR3 in amino acids: CASSQDPLQKETQYF. Here the CDR3 DNA reads TGTGCCAGCAGCCAAGATCCACTACAGAAAGAGACCCAGTACTTC.